What follows are 2 T cell receptor beta chains derived from one specimen sequenced in a study of OX40 agonist ivuxolimab in advanced cancers. Profiled with immunoSEQ multiplex PCR; TCRdb holds only in-frame clones, not every one. Of roughly 80,000 clones in the sample, around four fifths were seen once. The material was CD4+ or CD8+ T cells sorted from blood, obtained in a trial of the OX40 agonist ivuxolimab. The source of these receptors is an adult with an advanced solid tumor such as melanoma, head and neck, liver or kidney cancer.

This clone was picked up a small number of times. Other DNA sequences in this sample translate to the same CDR3. The V gene is TRBV11-2, the J gene TRBJ2-7; no definite D call. CDR3 length equals 13 residues. Germline values: CDR1 SGHAT, CDR2 FQNNGV. The V and J ends lost 0 bases and 1 base respectively, with 4 bases between them. The CDR3 DNA reads as TGTGCCAGCAGCTTAGACCATTCCTACGAGCAGTACTTC. It codes for CASSLDHSYEQYF. Supplemented by reference TRBV11-2 and TRBJ2-7, the full variable domain reads EAGVAQSPRYKIIEKRQSVAFWCNPISGHATLYWYQQILGQGPKLLIQFQNNGVVDDSQLPKDRFSAERLKGVDSTLKIQPAKLEDSAVYLCASSLDHSYEQYFGPGTRLTVT.

This sequence joins TRBV11-3 and TRBJ2-7, with TRBD2 identical over 9 bases. Looked up from germline, CDR1 is SGHNT and CDR2 is YENEEA. The junction had 8 bases not matched to a gene; V was cut back by 4 bases and J by 7 bases. There are 14 residues in the CDR3. The CDR3 reads CASSSQAGGQEQYF. CDR3 bases: TGTGCCAGCAGCTCCCAGGCGGGAGGGCAAGAGCAGTACTTC.